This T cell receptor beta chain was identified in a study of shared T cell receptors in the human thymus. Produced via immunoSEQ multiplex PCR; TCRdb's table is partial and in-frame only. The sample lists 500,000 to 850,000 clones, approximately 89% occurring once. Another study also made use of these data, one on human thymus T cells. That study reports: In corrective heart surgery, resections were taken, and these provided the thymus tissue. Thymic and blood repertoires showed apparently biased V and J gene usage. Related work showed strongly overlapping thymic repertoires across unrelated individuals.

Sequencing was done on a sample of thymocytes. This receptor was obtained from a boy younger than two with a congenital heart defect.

CDR3 region: CASSLLGSYYGYTF. The CDR3 region has the DNA TGTGCCAGCAGCTTACTGGGCTCCTACTATGGCTACACCTTC. The J gene is TRBJ1-2, the V gene TRBV7-2; D gene unclear. The CDR3 has 14 residues. Germline CDR1 is SGHTA and CDR2 is FQGNSA. Trimming cost V 2 bases and J 3 bases, with 10 bases left between them.